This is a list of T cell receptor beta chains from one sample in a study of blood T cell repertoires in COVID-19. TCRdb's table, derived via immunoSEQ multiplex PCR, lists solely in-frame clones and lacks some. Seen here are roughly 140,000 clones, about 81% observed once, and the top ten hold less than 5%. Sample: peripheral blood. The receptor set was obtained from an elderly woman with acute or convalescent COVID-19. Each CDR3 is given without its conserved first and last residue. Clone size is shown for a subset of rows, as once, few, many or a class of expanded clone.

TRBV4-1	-	ASSQDIGSFYGYT
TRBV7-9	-	ASSLSSTDTQY
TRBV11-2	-	ASSLDGSGAELLYEQY
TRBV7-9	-	ASSLARGREAF
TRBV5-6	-	ASSQDRQLNTGELF
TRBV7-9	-	ASSPGSQPQH
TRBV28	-	ASSLRGTFGQPQETQY
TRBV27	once	ASSSNWGSGYNEQF
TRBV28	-	ASSLKQLNEKLF
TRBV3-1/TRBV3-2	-	ASSQDGRTSGSRGVQETQY
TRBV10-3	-	AISEGPGTGELF
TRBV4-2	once	ASSQLPWPEQY
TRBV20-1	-	SASEREVDYEQY
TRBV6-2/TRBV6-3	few	ASSYSRAGELF
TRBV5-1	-	ASCLLGANTEAF
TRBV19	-	ASSIAPGVINEKLF
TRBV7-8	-	ASSLGAGAVEQY
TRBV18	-	ASSPVTETYEQY
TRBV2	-	ASADSYNSPLH
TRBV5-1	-	ASSPAGADYGYT
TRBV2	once	ASSEWATIGDTQY
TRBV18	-	ASSPEAETQY
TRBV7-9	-	ASRPRQGLAYEQY
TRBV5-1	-	ASSPSGQNTGELF
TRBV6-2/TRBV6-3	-	ASSLINPSEAF
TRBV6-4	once	ASSAPGQGAYEQY
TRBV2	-	ASSELGGGVGPQH